The next 10 T cell receptor beta chains were all read from a single sample in a study of T cell changes during pregnancy in multiple sclerosis. The repertoire was sequenced with immunoSEQ multiplex PCR; TCRdb's copy has only in-frame clones and lacks some. The table records roughly 49,000 clones, more than 85% of them present only once. The sample here was peripheral blood, taken after pregnancy. The receptors shown here come from a female donor with multiple sclerosis, enrolled in a pregnancy study.

The chain carries TRBV7-2 and TRBJ1-2; D is possibly TRBD1 (6 bases). The germline gives CDR1 SGHTA, CDR2 FQGNSA. V lost 0 bases, J lost 4 bases, and 6 bases lay in between. The CDR3 is 13 residues long. CDR3 DNA sequence: TGTGCCAGCAGCTTAGCGGACAGCTATGGCTACACCTTC. Protein sequence: CASSLADSYGYTF.

As concerns this clone: The junction differs from germline at one of its ends, possibly a read error. V and J are TRBV19 and TRBJ1-1, with a weak D call TRBD1 (5 bases). CDR1 and CDR2 from the germline V gene are LNHDA and SQIVND (reference sequence). The CDR3 extends over 14 amino acids. CDR3 in DNA: TGTGCGAGTACCCCCAGGGTCATGAACACTGAAGCTTTCTTT. Its protein product is CASTPRVMNTEAFF. The full variable domain, completed using reference TRBV19 and TRBJ1-1, is DGGITQSPKYLFRKEGQNVTLSCEQNLNHDAMYWYRQDPGQGLRLIYYSQIVNDFQKGDIAEGYSVSREKKESFPLTVTSAQKNPTAFYLCASTPRVMNTEAFFGQGTRLTVV.

V is TRBV7-2 and J is TRBJ2-7; 7 bases are shared with TRBD1. CDR3 length: 15 residues. Per germline, CDR1 SGHTA and CDR2 FQGNSA. Germline trimming cut 5 bases from V and 1 base from J; bases unmatched to any gene: 8. The CDR3 region has the DNA TGTGCCAGCAGCCTCGTAGGACAGGTATCCTACGAGCAGTACTTC. This gives the protein CASSLVGQVSYEQYF. Using reference TRBV7-2 and TRBJ2-7 for the parts outside the CDR3, the full variable domain is GAGVSQSPSNKVTEKGKDVELRCDPISGHTALYWYRQSLGQGLEFLIYFQGNSAPDKSGLPSDRFSAERTGGSVSTLTIQRTQQEDSAVYLCASSLVGQVSYEQYFGPGTRLTVT.

The V and J genes are TRBV6-5 and TRBJ2-1; D gene uncertain. Germline V lookup: CDR1 MNHEY, CDR2 SVGAGI. The CDR3 runs to 12 residues. The V and J ends lost 8 bases and 8 bases respectively, with 13 bases between them. The CDR3 sequence: CASRLGEHEQFF. For the CDR3, the DNA is TGTGCCAGCCGACTTGGAGAACATGAGCAGTTCTTC.

The gene calls are TRBV12-5 and TRBJ1-2, with 7 bases identical to TRBD1. The CDR3 is 16 amino acids. Germline assignment: CDR1 LGHNT and CDR2 FRNRAP. The V and J ends lost 4 bases and 4 bases, in that order; junction bases with no gene match: 12. In nucleotides, the CDR3 is TGTGCTAGTGGTTCATGGGACAGCCTATTAAGCTATGGCTACACCTTC. As protein: CASGSWDSLLSYGYTF.

The CDR3 loop reads CASSLGTVYNSPLHF. The CDR3 DNA follows: TGTGCCAGCAGCCTTGGGACAGTCTATAATTCACCCCTCCACTTT. The chain recombines TRBV9 with TRBJ1-6; 7 bases are shared with TRBD1. The ends lost 4 bases at V and 3 bases at J; junction bases unmatched: 4. CDR3 length: 15 amino acids. From germline, CDR1 is SGDLS and CDR2 YYNGEE.

The chain links TRBV9 to TRBJ2-7; perhaps TRBD1 as D (5 bases). This CDR3 has 15 amino acids. The V end lost 2 bases, the J end lost 7 bases, and 19 bases lay between the germline ends. Germline CDR1 is SGDLS and CDR2 is YYNGEE. The CDR3 region is CASSVEGHPWGEQYF. CDR3 coding DNA: TGTGCCAGCAGCGTCGAAGGACACCCGTGGGGTGAGCAGTACTTC.

The table lists this clone with a count of one. CDR3 sequence reads: CASSLQRATEAFF. CDR3 bases: TGTGCCAGCAGCTTGCAGCGGGCTACTGAAGCTTTCTTT. This chain uses TRBV5-4 with TRBJ1-1; no firm D call. The CDR3 loop spans 13 amino acids. Germline V gives CDR1 SGHNT, CDR2 YYREEE (reference sequence). Trimming removed 1 base at V and 5 bases at J, with 9 bases between.

The CDR3 reads CASSPPLQGPYGYTF. The DNA for the CDR3 is TGTGCCAGCAGCCCCCCCCTACAGGGCCCGTATGGCTACACCTTC. The chain recombines TRBV5-6 with TRBJ1-2; D is possibly TRBD1 (6 bases). CDR3 length: 15 residues. Per germline, CDR1 SGHDT and CDR2 YYEEEE. The V gene lost 4 bases and the J gene lost 5 bases, with 18 bases spanning the gap.

This chain connects TRBV6-5 to TRBJ1-4; D call uncertain. With 0 bases removed from V and 7 bases from J, the gap between germline ends came to 12 bases. Germline loops: CDR1 MNHEY, CDR2 SVGAGI. CDR3 size: 15 residues. CDR3 protein: CASSYSAGSSEKLFF. The CDR3 bases are TGTGCCAGCAGTTACTCGGCCGGGAGTAGTGAAAAACTGTTTTTT.